Following are 16 T cell receptor beta chains from one sample sequenced in a study of T cells in Graves' hyperthyroidism and ophthalmopathy. Template material for amplifying TCR beta CDR3 regions consisted of RNA transcripts. In the first-round RT-PCR of the TCR CDR3, the HTBI primer set was used. TCRdb reprocessed the multiplex PCR reads via MiXCR and lists one record per CDR3 protein. The table lists almost 500,000 distinct CDR3 sequences, around a fifth of them singletons. What was sequenced was blood. These receptors were obtained from a woman aged 70-85 years with Graves' ophthalmopathy.

Of note for this clonotype: An end of the junction does not agree with germline; a read error may underlie this. The chain is built from TRBV28 and TRBJ2-7; 8 bases are shared with TRBD2. Germline-derived CDR1 and CDR2 are MDHEN and SYDVKM. This CDR3 spans 13 amino acids. Here the CDR3 DNA reads TGTGCCAGCACTTTAGCGGGGACATACGAGCAGTACTTC. Its translation is CASTLAGTYEQYF.

This clonotype was seen a single time. V is TRBV11-3 and J is TRBJ2-7; unclear D gene. CDR3 length: 14 amino acids. Germline V CDR1 and CDR2: SGHNT, YENEEA. The V end was cut by 0 bases, the J end by 0 bases, with 6 bases between. In DNA form, the CDR3 reads TGTGCCAGCAGCTTAGACGCCAGCTCCTACGAGCAGTACTTC. Its translation: CASSLDASSYEQYF.

This CDR3 is CASSYSTGDEKLFF. Here the CDR3 DNA reads TGTGCCAGCAGTTACTCGACAGGGGATGAAAAACTGTTTTTT. The chain couples TRBV6-5 to TRBJ1-4, with 8 bases that match TRBD1. CDR1 and CDR2 (germline): MNHEY, SVGAGI. V lost 0 bases to trimming and J lost 6 bases; unmatched junction nucleotides: 0. The CDR3 runs 14 residues.

This clonotype appeared many times. The rearrangement joins TRBV20-1 to TRBJ2-5; tentatively, D is TRBD1 or TRBD2 (6 bases each). The CDR3 contains 13 residues. V lost 3 bases and J lost 5, with 13 bases in between. The germline gives CDR1 DFQATT, CDR2 SNEGSKA (reference sequence). The CDR3: CSARRRGHETQYF. The CDR3 nucleotides are TGCAGTGCTAGGAGGCGGGGACACGAGACCCAGTACTTC.

The rearrangement joins TRBV28 to TRBJ1-2; D may be TRBD1 (5 bases). This CDR3 region has 12 residues. Germline CDR1 is MDHEN and CDR2 is SYDVKM. Trimming shortened V by 3 bases and J by 7 bases, and 9 bases separated the two germline ends. CDR3 nucleotide sequence: TGTGCCAGCAGTTTCCCCCAGGGTGGCTACACCTTC. It yields the protein CASSFPQGGYTF.

This clonotype was observed many times. The rearrangement joins TRBV7-2 to TRBJ1-5; D not certain. The V and J ends lost 1 base and 8 bases respectively, with 9 bases between them. This CDR3 comprises 13 residues. CDR1 and CDR2 (germline): SGHTA, FQGNSA. CDR3 coding DNA: TGTGCCAGCAGCTTAGGAGTCCCAAAGCCCCAGCATTTT. As protein: CASSLGVPKPQHF.

This clonotype has a count of ten or more. The rearrangement joins TRBV2 to TRBJ2-2, with D unclear. Germline CDR1 SNHLY, CDR2 FYNNEI. The CDR3 has 14 amino acids. V lost 2 bases and J 7 bases, leaving 11 bases between the germline ends. For the CDR3, the DNA is TGTGCCAGCAGTGAATTAGCCGGGCTCGGGGAGCTGTTTTTT. This codes for CASSELAGLGELFF.

This clonotype has a handful of counts. The chain recombines TRBV27 with TRBJ2-7; no clear D gene. The germline V gene has CDR1 MNHEY and CDR2 SMNVEV (reference sequence). CDR3 size: 14 residues. Trimming stripped 5 bases from V and 0 bases from J, with 11 bases between. The CDR3 region is CASSPQTLSYEQYF. The CDR3 DNA sequence: TGTGCCAGCAGTCCTCAGACACTCTCCTACGAGCAGTACTTC.

The chain has TRBV11-2 and TRBJ2-1; 7 bases are a match to TRBD2. Germline trimming cut 9 bases from V and 5 bases from J; bases unmatched to any gene: 7. The CDR3 is 13 amino acids. CDR1 and CDR2 from the germline V gene are SGHAT and FQNNGV. CDR3 coding DNA: TGTGCCAGTGGACTAGATATCAACAATGAGCAGTTCTTC. Translation: CASGLDINNEQFF. Drawing the rest from reference TRBV11-2 and TRBJ2-1, the complete variable domain is EAGVAQSPRYKIIEKRQSVAFWCNPISGHATLYWYQQILGQGPKLLIQFQNNGVVDDSQLPKDRFSAERLKGVDSTLKIQPAKLEDSAVYLCASGLDINNEQFFGPGTRLTVL.

With respect to this clonotype: A read error may explain this, as a much larger clone is one base away. The chain employs TRBV12-3 or TRBV12-4 and TRBJ2-3; 7 bases are shared with TRBD2. V was clipped by 8 bases and J by 2 bases; unmatched bases: 10. This CDR3 is built from 15 residues. The CDR3 DNA sequence: TGTGCCAGCCTAGCAGCAGCGGGGACCACAGATACGCAGTATTTT. As protein: CASLAAAGTTDTQYF.

The chain joins TRBV6-1 to TRBJ1-2; D is uncertain. The CDR3 is 14 amino acids. Germline CDR1 is MNHNS and CDR2 is SASEGT. Trimming left V 8 bases short and J 9 bases short, with 22 bases between. CDR3 coding DNA: TGTGCCAGCCCTCGGGGTAATGGGAGGTCGAGCTACACCTTC. Amino acid sequence: CASPRGNGRSSYTF.

This clonotype has a count of ten or more. The chain couples TRBV6-2 or TRBV6-3 to TRBJ1-1, with D uncertain. Trimming removed 8 bases from V and 0 bases from J, with 10 bases in between. The CDR3 extends over 13 amino acids. CDR1 MNHEY and CDR2 SVGEGT come from the germline V gene. CDR3 nucleotide sequence: TGTGCCAGCGCCGGGAGCTTGAACACTGAAGCTTTCTTT. The encoded protein is CASAGSLNTEAFF.

This clonotype showed up just a few times. The gene calls are TRBV6-2 or TRBV6-3 and TRBJ2-1; TRBD2 agrees at 9 bases. This CDR3 region has 14 residues. The germline V gene has CDR1 MNHEY and CDR2 SVGEGT. The V and J ends lost 6 bases and 7 bases, in that order; junction bases with no gene match: 7. This chain's CDR3 is CASRLAGATNEQFF. Written as DNA, the CDR3 is TGTGCCAGCAGATTAGCGGGAGCTACAAATGAGCAGTTCTTC.

This clonotype was picked up many times. The chain couples TRBV12-3 or TRBV12-4 to TRBJ2-3; D is perhaps TRBD2 (6 bases). V lost 6 bases and J lost 0, with 19 bases in between. The CDR3 runs to 17 residues. CDR3 bases: TGTGCCAGCAGCCCAATCGGAGGGGAAACTAGCACAGATACGCAGTATTTT. Translation: CASSPIGGETSTDTQYF.

This clonotype occurred a few times. The chain combines TRBV18 with TRBJ1-1, with D hard to call. The V and J ends lost 3 bases and 4 bases respectively, with 15 bases between them. Germline V lookup: CDR1 KGHSH, CDR2 LQKENI. The CDR3 totals 15 residues. Written as DNA, the CDR3 is TGTGCCAGCTCACCCTCCCCCTTGAGCCCCACTGAAGCTTTCTTT. Translated: CASSPSPLSPTEAFF.

The V and J genes are TRBV27 and TRBJ1-6; a possible D gene is TRBD1 (6 bases). Germline-derived CDR1 and CDR2 are MNHEY and SMNVEV (reference sequence). V was shortened by 5 bases and J by 7 bases, with 12 bases between the two germline ends. This CDR3 spans 14 amino acids. For the CDR3, the DNA is TGTGCCAGCAGTCGGGGAGGGGGAAATTCACCCCTCCACTTT. Its protein is CASSRGGGNSPLHF.